Below, 18 T cell receptor beta chains from the same sample are listed, as sequenced in a study of shared clonotypes between healthy human individuals. Naive CD8 cells were CD45RO-negative, positively selected for CCR7, excluding terminally differentiated effector memory CD45RA+ cells. Using immunoSEQ multiplex PCR, the repertoire was profiled, and TCRdb retains in-frame clones only, with some absent. Seen here are some 2 million clones, about 94% observed once, and the top ten hold roughly 1%. The sample was naive CD8+ T cells sorted from blood. Receptor source: a man younger than 35 in good health.

This rearrangement joins TRBV7-9 to TRBJ1-6, with 10 bases that match TRBD1. This CDR3 has 15 amino acids. J lost 8 bases, V lost 1 base, and 2 bases had no gene match. Germline CDR1 is SEHNR and CDR2 is FQNEAQ (reference sequence). CDR3 sequence: CASSLGQGAYSPLHF. The CDR3 DNA follows: TGTGCCAGCAGCTTAGGACAGGGGGCATATTCACCCCTCCACTTT.

The chain couples TRBV28 to TRBJ2-7, with TRBD2 identical over 9 bases. Trimming cost V 1 base and J 2 bases; bases outside gene matches: 6. The CDR3 is 16 residues long. The V gene's germline CDR1 is MDHEN and CDR2 SYDVKM. The CDR3 loop reads CASSLSVAGVTYEQYF. The CDR3 bases are TGTGCCAGCAGTTTATCCGTAGCGGGGGTTACCTACGAGCAGTACTTC. Supplemented by reference TRBV28 and TRBJ2-7, the full variable domain reads DVKVTQSSRYLVKRTGEKVFLECVQDMDHENMFWYRQDPGLGLRLIYFSYDVKMKEKGDIPEGYSVSREKKERFSLILESASTNQTSMYLCASSLSVAGVTYEQYFGPGTRLTVT.

The gene calls are TRBV10-3 and TRBJ1-6; D call uncertain. The length of the CDR3 is 15 residues. Germline V gene lookup returns CDR1 ENHRY and CDR2 SYGVKD. V lost 0 bases to trimming and J lost 7 bases, with 10 bases between them. The CDR3 DNA reads as TGTGCCATCAGTGAGTCGGAAGGACTCAATTCACCCCTCCACTTT. Encoded protein: CAISESEGLNSPLHF.

This clone was seen once. The chain links TRBV4-1 to TRBJ1-6; D gene uncertain. Between the trimmed V and J ends, which lost 1 base and 10 bases, there was a span of 26 bases. Germline V lookup: CDR1 MGHRA, CDR2 YSYEKL. CDR3 size: 19 residues. The CDR3 nucleotides read TGCGCCAGCAGCCAAGTTAAGGCTGTGGAGTTTACGGTGAGCTCACCCCTCCACTTT. The encoded protein is CASSQVKAVEFTVSSPLHF.

V gene TRBV5-6 combines with J gene TRBJ1-4; no clear D gene. V dropped 0 bases and J dropped 5 bases, with 11 bases sitting between them. Germline CDR1 and CDR2: SGHDT and YYEEEE. CDR3 length equals 15 residues. The CDR3 loop is CASSLEGRSNEKLFF. Written as DNA, the CDR3 is TGTGCCAGCAGCTTGGAAGGTCGGTCGAATGAAAAACTGTTTTTT.

The chain couples TRBV27 to TRBJ2-7; no clear D gene. Deletions cut 5 bases from V and 1 base from J, with 6 bases between. Germline CDR1 MNHEY, CDR2 SMNVEV (reference sequence). The CDR3 contains 12 residues. The CDR3 here is CASSENSYEQYF. In DNA, the CDR3 is TGTGCCAGCAGTGAAAATTCCTACGAGCAGTACTTC.

The rearrangement uses TRBV28 and TRBJ1-1; D remains ambiguous. This CDR3 contains 12 residues. Trimming removed 7 bases from V and 8 bases from J, with 14 bases in between. Germline V gene lookup returns CDR1 MDHEN and CDR2 SYDVKM. This CDR3 reads CASNPGSSEAFF. For the CDR3, the DNA is TGTGCCAGCAATCCGGGCAGTTCGGAAGCTTTCTTT.

This chain joins TRBV6-5 and TRBJ2-7; 10 nucleotides agree with TRBD2. The CDR3 extends over 15 amino acids. V gave up 1 base and J gave up 5 bases; unmatched junction bases: 5. Germline V CDR1 and CDR2: MNHEY, SVGAGI. The DNA of the CDR3 is TGTGCCAGCAGTTACTTAGCGGGGGGCCGAGACGAGCAGTACTTC. This translates into CASSYLAGGRDEQYF.

Comments on this clone: A much more abundant neighbour one base away suggests this may be a read error. The V call is TRBV14, the J call TRBJ2-7; D is unresolved. V lost 4 bases, J lost 3 bases, and 4 bases lay in between. This CDR3 comprises 11 residues. Germline values: CDR1 SGHDN, CDR2 FVKESK. The CDR3 sequence is CASSPLYEQYF. DNA for the CDR3: TGTGCCAGCAGCCCCCTCTACGAGCAGTACTTC.

The CDR3 DNA reads as TGTGCCAGCAGCTTAGGGGGGGCTAATGAAAAACTGTTTTTT. It translates to CASSLGGANEKLFF. The rearrangement joins TRBV13 to TRBJ1-4; possible D gene TRBD1, 5 bases. This CDR3 is built from 14 residues. From germline, CDR1 is PRHDT and CDR2 FYEKMQ (reference sequence). V lost 0 bases and J lost 3, with 5 bases in between.

V usage is TRBV27 and J usage is TRBJ2-2, with D perhaps TRBD1 (6 bases). This CDR3 region has 15 residues. The germline CDR1 and CDR2 sequences are MNHEY and SMNVEV (reference sequence). Trimming left V 11 bases short and J 1 base short, with 17 bases between. The CDR3 spells CAGGTVQGNTGELFF. The CDR3 DNA follows: TGTGCCGGGGGCACGGTACAGGGGAACACCGGGGAGCTGTTTTTT.

J is TRBJ2-3 and V is TRBV10-1; unclear D gene. Germline values: CDR1 WNHNN, CDR2 SYGVQD (reference sequence). CDR3 length equals 15 residues. Trimming cost V 0 bases and J 0 bases, with 7 bases left between them. CDR3: CASSESQDSTDTQYF. The CDR3 bases are TGCGCCAGCAGTGAGTCGCAGGATAGCACAGATACGCAGTATTTT.

The chain uses TRBV2 and TRBJ1-6; D ambiguous. Trimming pared 2 bases from V and 6 bases from J, leaving 11 bases between. The germline V gene encodes CDR1 SNHLY and CDR2 FYNNEI. The CDR3 runs to 15 residues. CDR3 in DNA: TGTGCCAGCAGTGAATCGTTTCAGCTTAATTCACCCCTCCACTTT. It specifies CASSESFQLNSPLHF.

The chain couples TRBV6-1 to TRBJ1-4; a weak D match, TRBD1 (5 bases). CDR1 is MNHNS and CDR2 is SASEGT in the germline V gene. V lost 4 bases and J 0 bases, leaving 9 bases between the germline ends. This CDR3 is 15 amino acids long. This CDR3 reads CASSGAGATNEKLFF. In DNA form, the CDR3 reads TGTGCCAGCAGTGGCGCGGGGGCAACTAATGAAAAACTGTTTTTT.

This clone was recorded a few times. The genes are TRBV7-9 and TRBJ2-1, with D possibly matching TRBD2 (6 bases). Germline values: CDR1 SEHNR, CDR2 FQNEAQ (reference sequence). This CDR3 spans 18 amino acids. Trimming shortened V by 5 bases and J by 0 bases, and 20 bases separated the two germline ends. The CDR3 sequence is CASSLIALEGYSYNEQFF. DNA of the CDR3: TGTGCCAGCAGCCTTATAGCGTTGGAGGGGTACTCCTACAATGAGCAGTTCTTC.

This chain joins TRBV4-3 and TRBJ2-1; D gene uncertain. Trimming removed 0 bases from V and 2 bases from J, with 11 bases in between. The CDR3 consists of 16 residues. CDR1 LGHNA and CDR2 YSLEER come from the germline V gene. The CDR3 DNA reads TGCGCCAGCAGCCAAGATCGAGGCGGCACCTACAATGAGCAGTTCTTC. Translating gives CASSQDRGGTYNEQFF.

The rearrangement uses TRBV9 and TRBJ2-3, with 8 positions matching TRBD1. Looked up from germline, CDR1 is SGDLS and CDR2 is YYNGEE. Losses at the gene ends were 3 bases for V and 4 bases for J; bases not matched to a gene: 13. The CDR3 covers 17 residues. The CDR3: CASSGRPGQVDADTQYF. The CDR3 nucleotides are TGTGCCAGCAGCGGCCGGCCGGGACAGGTAGACGCAGATACGCAGTATTTT.

V and J are TRBV6-1 and TRBJ2-3; TRBD2 might be the D (7 bases). The germline V gene has CDR1 MNHNS and CDR2 SASEGT. The CDR3 contains 14 residues. The germline V and J ends were trimmed by 10 bases and 5 bases, with 19 bases remaining between them. The CDR3 here is CAIRGPWGGDTQYF. The CDR3 coding sequence is TGTGCCATCAGGGGTCCCTGGGGGGGAGATACGCAGTATTTT.